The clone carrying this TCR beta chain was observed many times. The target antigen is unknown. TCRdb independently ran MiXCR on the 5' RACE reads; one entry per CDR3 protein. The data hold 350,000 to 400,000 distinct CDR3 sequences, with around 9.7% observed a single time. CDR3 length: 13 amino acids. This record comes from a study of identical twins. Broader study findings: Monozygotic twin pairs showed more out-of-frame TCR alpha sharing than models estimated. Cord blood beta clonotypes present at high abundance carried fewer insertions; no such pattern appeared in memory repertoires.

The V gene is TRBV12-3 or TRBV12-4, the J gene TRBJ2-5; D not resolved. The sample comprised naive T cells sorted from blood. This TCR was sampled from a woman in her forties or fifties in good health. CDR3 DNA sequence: TGTGCGGAACGCCCCTGGCGGCAAGAGACCCAGTACTTC. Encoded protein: CAERPWRQETQYF.